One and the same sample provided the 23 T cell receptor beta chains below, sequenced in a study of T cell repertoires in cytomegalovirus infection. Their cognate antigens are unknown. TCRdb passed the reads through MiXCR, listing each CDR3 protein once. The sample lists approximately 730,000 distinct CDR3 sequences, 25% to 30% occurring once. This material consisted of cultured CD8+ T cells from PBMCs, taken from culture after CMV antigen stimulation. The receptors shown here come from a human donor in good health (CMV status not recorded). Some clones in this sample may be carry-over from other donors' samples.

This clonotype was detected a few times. The CDR3 bases are TGTGCCAGCAGCAACCTTGGACAATATGGCTACACCTTC. This translates into CASSNLGQYGYTF. V gene TRBV27 combines with J gene TRBJ1-2, with D maybe TRBD1 (5 bases). Germline CDR1 and CDR2: MNHEY and SMNVEV (reference sequence). V gave up 6 bases and J gave up 5 bases, with 13 bases separating them. The CDR3 loop spans 13 amino acids.

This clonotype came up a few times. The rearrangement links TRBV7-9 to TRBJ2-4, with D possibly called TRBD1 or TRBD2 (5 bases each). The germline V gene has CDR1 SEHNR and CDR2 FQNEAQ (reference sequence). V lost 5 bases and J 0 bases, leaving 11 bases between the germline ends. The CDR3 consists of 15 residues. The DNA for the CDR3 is TGTGCCAGCAGCCCAGGGACGGTAGCCAAAAACATTCAGTACTTC. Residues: CASSPGTVAKNIQYF.

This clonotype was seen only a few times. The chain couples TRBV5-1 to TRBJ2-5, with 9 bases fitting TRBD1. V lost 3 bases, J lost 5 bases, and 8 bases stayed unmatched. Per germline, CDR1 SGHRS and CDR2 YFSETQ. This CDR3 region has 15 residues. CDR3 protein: CASSSGQGFEETQYF. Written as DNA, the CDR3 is TGCGCCAGCAGCTCCGGACAGGGGTTTGAGGAGACCCAGTACTTC.

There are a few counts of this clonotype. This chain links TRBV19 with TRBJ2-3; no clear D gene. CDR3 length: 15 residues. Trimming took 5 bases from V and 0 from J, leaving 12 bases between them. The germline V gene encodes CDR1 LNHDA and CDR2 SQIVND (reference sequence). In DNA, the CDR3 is TGTGCCAGTAGTTGGGCGATCGCTAGCACAGATACGCAGTATTTT. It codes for CASSWAIASTDTQYF.

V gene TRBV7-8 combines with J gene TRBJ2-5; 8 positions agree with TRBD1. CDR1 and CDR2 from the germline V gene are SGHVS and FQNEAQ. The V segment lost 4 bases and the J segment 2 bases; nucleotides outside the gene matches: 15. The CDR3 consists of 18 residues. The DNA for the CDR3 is TGTGCCAGCAGCTCATATTTAGTCGGACAGGGAAGGCAAGAGACCCAGTACTTC. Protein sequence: CASSSYLVGQGRQETQYF. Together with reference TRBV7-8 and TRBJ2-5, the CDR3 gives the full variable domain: GAGVSQSPRYKVAKRGQDVALRCDPISGHVSLFWYQQALGQGPEFLTYFQNEAQLDKSGLPSDRFFAERPEGSVSTLKIQRTQQEDSAVYLCASSSYLVGQGRQETQYFGPGTRLLVL.

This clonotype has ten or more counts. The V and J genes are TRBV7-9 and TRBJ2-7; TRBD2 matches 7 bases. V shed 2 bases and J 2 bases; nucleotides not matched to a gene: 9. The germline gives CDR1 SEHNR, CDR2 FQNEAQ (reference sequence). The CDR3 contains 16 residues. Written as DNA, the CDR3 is TGTGCCAGCAGCTTATCAGTGACTAGCCACACCTACGAGCAGTACTTC. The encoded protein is CASSLSVTSHTYEQYF.

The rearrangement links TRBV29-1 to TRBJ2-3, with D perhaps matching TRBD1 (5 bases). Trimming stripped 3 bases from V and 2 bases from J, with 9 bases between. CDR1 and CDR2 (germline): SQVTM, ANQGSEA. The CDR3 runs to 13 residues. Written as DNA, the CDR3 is TGCAGCGTTGATGGACAACCCACAGATACGCAGTATTTT. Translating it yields CSVDGQPTDTQYF.

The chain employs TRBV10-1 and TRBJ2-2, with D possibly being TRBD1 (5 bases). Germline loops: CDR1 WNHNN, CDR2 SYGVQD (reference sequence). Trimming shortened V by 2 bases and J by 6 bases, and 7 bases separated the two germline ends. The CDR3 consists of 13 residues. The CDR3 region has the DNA TGCGCCAGCAGTGAGAGGGGCCCCGGGGAGCTGTTTTTT. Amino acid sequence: CASSERGPGELFF.

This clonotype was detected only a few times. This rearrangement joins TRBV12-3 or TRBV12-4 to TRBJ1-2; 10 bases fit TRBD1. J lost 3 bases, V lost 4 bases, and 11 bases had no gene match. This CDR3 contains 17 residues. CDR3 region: CASSSDPTGGFDYGYTF. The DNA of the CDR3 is TGTGCCAGCAGTTCGGACCCGACAGGGGGCTTCGACTATGGCTACACCTTC.

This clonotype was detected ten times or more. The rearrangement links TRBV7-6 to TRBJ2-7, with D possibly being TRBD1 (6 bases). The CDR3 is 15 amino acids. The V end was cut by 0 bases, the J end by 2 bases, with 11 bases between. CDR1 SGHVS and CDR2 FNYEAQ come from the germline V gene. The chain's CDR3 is CASSLAETGPYEQYF. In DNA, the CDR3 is TGTGCCAGCAGCTTAGCGGAGACAGGCCCCTACGAGCAGTACTTC.

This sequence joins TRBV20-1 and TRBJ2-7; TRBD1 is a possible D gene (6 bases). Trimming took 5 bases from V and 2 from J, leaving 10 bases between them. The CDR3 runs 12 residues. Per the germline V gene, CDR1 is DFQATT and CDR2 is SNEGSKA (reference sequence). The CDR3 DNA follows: TGCAGTGCTTGGGACACCCCCTACGAGCAGTACTTC. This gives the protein CSAWDTPYEQYF.

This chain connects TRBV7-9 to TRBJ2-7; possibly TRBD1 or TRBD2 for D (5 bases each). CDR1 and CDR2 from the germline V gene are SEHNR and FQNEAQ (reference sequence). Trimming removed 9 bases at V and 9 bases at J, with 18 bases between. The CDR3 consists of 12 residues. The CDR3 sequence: CASGDGSVGQYF. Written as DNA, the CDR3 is TGTGCCAGTGGGGACGGCTCGGTCGGGCAGTACTTC.

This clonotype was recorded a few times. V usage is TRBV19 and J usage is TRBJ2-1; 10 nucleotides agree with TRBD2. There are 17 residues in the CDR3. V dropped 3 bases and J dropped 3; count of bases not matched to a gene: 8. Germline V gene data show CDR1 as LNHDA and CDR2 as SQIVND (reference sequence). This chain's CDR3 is CASSMFLAGDRYNEQFF. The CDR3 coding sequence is TGTGCCAGTAGTATGTTCCTAGCGGGGGACCGCTACAATGAGCAGTTCTTC.

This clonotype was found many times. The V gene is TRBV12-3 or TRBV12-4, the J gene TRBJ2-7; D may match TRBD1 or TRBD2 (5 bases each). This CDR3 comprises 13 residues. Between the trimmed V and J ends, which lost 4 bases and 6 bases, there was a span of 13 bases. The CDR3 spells CASSSGPKTEQYV. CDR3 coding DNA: TGTGCCAGCAGTTCGGGACCTAAGACCGAGCAGTACGTC.

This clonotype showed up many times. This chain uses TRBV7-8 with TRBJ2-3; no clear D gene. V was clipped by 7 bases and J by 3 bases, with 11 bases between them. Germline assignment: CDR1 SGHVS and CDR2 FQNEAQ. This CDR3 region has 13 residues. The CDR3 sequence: CASTLYGTDTQYF. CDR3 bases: TGTGCCAGCACTCTTTACGGGACAGATACGCAGTATTTT.

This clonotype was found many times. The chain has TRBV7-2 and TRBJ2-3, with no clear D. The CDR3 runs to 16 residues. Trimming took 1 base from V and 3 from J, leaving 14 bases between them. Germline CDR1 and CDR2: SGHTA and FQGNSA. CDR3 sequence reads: CASSLDWASMTDTQYF. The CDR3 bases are TGTGCCAGCAGCTTAGATTGGGCCAGTATGACAGATACGCAGTATTTT.

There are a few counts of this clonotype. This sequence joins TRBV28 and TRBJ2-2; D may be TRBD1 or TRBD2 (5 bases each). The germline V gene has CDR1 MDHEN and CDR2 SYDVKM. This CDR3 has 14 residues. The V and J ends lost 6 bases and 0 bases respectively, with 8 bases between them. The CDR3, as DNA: TGTGCCAGCAGGGGACCCACGAACACCGGGGAGCTGTTTTTT. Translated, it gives CASRGPTNTGELFF.

This chain's CDR3 is CASSVEDHYTDTQYF. CDR3 bases: TGTGCCAGCAGCGTAGAAGACCACTACACAGATACGCAGTATTTT. The chain recombines TRBV9 with TRBJ2-3; no reliable D call. This CDR3 contains 15 residues. The V end lost 0 bases, the J end lost 2 bases, and 10 bases lay between the germline ends. Germline lookup yields CDR1 SGDLS and CDR2 YYNGEE.

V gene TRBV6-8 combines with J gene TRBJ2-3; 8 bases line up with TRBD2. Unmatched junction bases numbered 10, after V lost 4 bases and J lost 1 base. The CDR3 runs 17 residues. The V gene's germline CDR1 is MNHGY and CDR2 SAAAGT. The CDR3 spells CASSFTDGGGRTDTQYF. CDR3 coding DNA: TGTGCCAGCAGTTTCACCGACGGGGGGGGCCGCACAGATACGCAGTATTTT.

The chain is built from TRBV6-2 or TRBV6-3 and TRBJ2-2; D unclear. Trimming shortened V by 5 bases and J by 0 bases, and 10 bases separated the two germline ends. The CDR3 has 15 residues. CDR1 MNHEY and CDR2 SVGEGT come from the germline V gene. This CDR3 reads CASSPDSTNTGELFF. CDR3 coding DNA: TGTGCCAGCAGTCCTGACTCGACGAACACCGGGGAGCTGTTTTTT.

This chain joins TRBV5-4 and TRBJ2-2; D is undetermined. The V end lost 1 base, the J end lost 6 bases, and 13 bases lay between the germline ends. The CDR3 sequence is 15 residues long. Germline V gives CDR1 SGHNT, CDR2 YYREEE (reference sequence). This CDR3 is CASSLLFSSAGELFF. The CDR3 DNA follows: TGTGCCAGCAGCTTGTTGTTTTCATCCGCCGGGGAGCTGTTTTTT.

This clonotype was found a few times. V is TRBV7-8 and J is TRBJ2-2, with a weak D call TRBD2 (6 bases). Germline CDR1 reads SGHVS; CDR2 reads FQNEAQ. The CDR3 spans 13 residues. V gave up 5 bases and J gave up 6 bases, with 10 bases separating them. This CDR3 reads CASSMTSPGELFF. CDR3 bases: TGTGCCAGCAGCATGACTAGTCCCGGGGAGCTGTTTTTT.

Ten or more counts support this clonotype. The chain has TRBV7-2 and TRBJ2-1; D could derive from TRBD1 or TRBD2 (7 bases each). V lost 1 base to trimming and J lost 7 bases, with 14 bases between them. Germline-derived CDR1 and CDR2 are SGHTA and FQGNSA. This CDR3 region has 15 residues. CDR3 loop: CASSLGSRGGNEQFF. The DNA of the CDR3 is TGTGCCAGCAGCTTAGGTTCCAGGGGGGGAAATGAGCAGTTCTTC.